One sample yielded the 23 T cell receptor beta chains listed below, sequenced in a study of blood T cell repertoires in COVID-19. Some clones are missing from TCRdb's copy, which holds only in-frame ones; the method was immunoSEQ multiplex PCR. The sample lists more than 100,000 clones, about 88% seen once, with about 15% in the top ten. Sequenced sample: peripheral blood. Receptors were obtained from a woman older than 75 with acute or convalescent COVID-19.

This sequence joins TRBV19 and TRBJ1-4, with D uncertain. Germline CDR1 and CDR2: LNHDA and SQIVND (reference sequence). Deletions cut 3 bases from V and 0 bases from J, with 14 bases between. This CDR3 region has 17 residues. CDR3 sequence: CASSIGVGWATNEKLFF. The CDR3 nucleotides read TGTGCCAGTAGTATCGGGGTTGGCTGGGCAACTAATGAAAAACTGTTTTTT. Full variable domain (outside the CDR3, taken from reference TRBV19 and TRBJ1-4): DGGITQSPKYLFRKEGQNVTLSCEQNLNHDAMYWYRQDPGQGLRLIYYSQIVNDFQKGDIAEGYSVSREKKESFPLTVTSAQKNPTAFYLCASSIGVGWATNEKLFFGSGTQLSVL.

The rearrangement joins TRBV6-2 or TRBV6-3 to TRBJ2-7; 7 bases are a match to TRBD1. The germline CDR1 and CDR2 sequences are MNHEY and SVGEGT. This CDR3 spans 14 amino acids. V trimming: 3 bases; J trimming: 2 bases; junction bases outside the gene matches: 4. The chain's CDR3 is CASSYGQGAYEQYF. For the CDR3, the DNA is TGTGCCAGCAGTTATGGGCAGGGGGCCTACGAGCAGTACTTC.

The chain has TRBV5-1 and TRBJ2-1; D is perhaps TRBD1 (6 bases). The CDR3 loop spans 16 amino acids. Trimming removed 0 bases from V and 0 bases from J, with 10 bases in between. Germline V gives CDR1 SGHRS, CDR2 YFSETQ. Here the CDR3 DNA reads TGCGCCAGCAGCTTGGGGGGGCGGGTCTCCTACAATGAGCAGTTCTTC. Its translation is CASSLGGRVSYNEQFF. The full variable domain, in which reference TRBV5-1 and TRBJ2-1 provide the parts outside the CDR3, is KAGVTQTPRYLIKTRGQQVTLSCSPISGHRSVSWYQQTPGQGLQFLFEYFSETQRNKGNFPGRFSGRQFSNSRSEMNVSTLELGDSALYLCASSLGGRVSYNEQFFGPGTRLTVL.

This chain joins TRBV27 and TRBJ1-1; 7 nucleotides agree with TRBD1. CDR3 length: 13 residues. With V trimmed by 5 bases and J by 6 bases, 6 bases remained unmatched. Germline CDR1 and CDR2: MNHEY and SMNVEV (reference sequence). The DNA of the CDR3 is TGTGCCAGCAGTCTGACAGGGAGCTCTGAAGCTTTCTTT. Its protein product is CASSLTGSSEAFF.

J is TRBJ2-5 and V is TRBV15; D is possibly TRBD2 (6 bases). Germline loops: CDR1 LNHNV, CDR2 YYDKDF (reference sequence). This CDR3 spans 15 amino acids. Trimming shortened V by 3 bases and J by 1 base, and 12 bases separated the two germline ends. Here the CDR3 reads CATSRRLVPQETQYF. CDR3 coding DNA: TGTGCCACCAGCAGGAGACTAGTCCCCCAAGAGACCCAGTACTTC.

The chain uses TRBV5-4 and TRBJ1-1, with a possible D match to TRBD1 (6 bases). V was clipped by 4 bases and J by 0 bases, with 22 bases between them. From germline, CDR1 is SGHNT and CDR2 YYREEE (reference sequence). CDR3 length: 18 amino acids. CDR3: CASSDFILGGLMNTEAFF. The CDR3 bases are TGTGCCAGCAGCGATTTTATCCTAGGGGGTCTGATGAACACTGAAGCTTTCTTT.

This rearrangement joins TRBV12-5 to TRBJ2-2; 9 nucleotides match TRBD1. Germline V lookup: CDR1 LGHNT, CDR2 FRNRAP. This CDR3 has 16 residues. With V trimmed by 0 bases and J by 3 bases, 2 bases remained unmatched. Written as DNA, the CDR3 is TGTGCTAGTGGTTTGGTATGGGACAGGGACACCGGGGAGCTGTTTTTT. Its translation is CASGLVWDRDTGELFF.

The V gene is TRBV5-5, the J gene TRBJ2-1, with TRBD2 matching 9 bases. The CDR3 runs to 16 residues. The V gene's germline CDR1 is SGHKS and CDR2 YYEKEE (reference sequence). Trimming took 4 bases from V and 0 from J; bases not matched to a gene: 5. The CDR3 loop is CASSTYSGGSYNEQFF. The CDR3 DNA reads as TGTGCCAGCAGCACCTATAGCGGGGGCTCCTACAATGAGCAGTTCTTC.

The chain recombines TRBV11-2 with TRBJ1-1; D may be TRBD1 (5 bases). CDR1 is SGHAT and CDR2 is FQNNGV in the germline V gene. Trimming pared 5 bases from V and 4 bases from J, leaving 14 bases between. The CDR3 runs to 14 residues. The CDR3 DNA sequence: TGTGCCAGCAGCGCCCGCGCCAGGGCCACTGAAGCTTTCTTT. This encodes CASSARARATEAFF.

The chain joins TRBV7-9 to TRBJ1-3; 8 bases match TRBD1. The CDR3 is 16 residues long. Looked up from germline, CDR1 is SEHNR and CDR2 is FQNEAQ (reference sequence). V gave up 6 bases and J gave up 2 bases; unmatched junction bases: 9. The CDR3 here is CASSPVQGATGNTIYF. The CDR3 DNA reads TGTGCCAGCAGTCCAGTCCAGGGGGCAACTGGAAACACCATATATTTT.

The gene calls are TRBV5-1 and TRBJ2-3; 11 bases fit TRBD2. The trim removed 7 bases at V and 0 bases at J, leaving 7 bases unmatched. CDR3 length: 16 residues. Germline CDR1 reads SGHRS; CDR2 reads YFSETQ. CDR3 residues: CASGTSGDPSTDTQYF. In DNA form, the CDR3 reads TGCGCCAGCGGGACTAGCGGAGATCCTAGCACAGATACGCAGTATTTT. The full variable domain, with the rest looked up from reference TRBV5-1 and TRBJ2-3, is KAGVTQTPRYLIKTRGQQVTLSCSPISGHRSVSWYQQTPGQGLQFLFEYFSETQRNKGNFPGRFSGRQFSNSRSEMNVSTLELGDSALYLCASGTSGDPSTDTQYFGPGTRLTVL.

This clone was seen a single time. The CDR3 spells CASSLYRESPLHF. In DNA form, the CDR3 reads TGTGCCAGCAGCCTATATCGGGAGTCACCCCTCCACTTT. The chain has TRBV27 and TRBJ1-6; no definite D call. This CDR3 has 13 residues. V dropped 6 bases and J dropped 10 bases, with 13 bases sitting between them. Germline CDR1 and CDR2: MNHEY and SMNVEV (reference sequence).

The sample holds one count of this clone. Written as DNA, the CDR3 is TGTGCCAGCAGGGGGCTGTGGGGGGGCGAGCAGTACTTC. Encoded protein: CASRGLWGGEQYF. This chain connects TRBV6-5 to TRBJ2-7; 7 nucleotides line up with TRBD2. Losses at the gene ends were 6 bases for V and 6 bases for J; bases not matched to a gene: 8. Germline V gene sequence: CDR1 MNHEY, CDR2 SVGAGI. The CDR3 sequence is 13 residues long.

Here the CDR3 reads CASSNRGSGANVLTF. The CDR3 nucleotides are TGTGCCAGTAGCAACAGGGGGTCTGGGGCCAACGTCCTGACTTTC. The rearrangement joins TRBV19 to TRBJ2-6, with 8 bases aligning to TRBD1. Germline V gives CDR1 LNHDA, CDR2 SQIVND (reference sequence). Trimming took 6 bases from V and 1 from J; bases not matched to a gene: 2. The CDR3 sequence is 15 residues long.

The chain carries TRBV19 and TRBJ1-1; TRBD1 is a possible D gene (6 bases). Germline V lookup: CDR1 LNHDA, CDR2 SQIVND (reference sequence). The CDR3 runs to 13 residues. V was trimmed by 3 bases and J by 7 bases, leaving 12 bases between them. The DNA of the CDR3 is TGTGCCAGTAGTATTGTCGACAGGCGTGAAGCTTTCTTT. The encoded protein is CASSIVDRREAFF.

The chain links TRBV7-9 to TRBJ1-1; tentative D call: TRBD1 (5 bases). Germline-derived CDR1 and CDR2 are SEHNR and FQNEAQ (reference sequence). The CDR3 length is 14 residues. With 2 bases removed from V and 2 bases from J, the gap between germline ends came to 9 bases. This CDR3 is CASSLSQGNTEAFF. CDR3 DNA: TGTGCCAGCAGCTTAAGCCAGGGTAACACTGAAGCTTTCTTT.

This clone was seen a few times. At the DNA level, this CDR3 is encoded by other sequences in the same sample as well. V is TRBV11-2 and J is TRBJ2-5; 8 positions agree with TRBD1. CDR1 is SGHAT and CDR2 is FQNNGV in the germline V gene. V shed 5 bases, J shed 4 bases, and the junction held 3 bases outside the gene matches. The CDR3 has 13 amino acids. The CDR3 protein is CASSRDRGETQYF. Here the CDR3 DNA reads TGTGCCAGCAGCAGAGACAGGGGAGAGACCCAGTACTTC.

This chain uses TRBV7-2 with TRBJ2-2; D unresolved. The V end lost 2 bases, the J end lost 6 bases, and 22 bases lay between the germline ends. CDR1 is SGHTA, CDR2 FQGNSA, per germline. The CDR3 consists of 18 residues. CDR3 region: CASSLSTLGGGQSGELFF. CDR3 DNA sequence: TGTGCCAGCAGCTTAAGCACGTTAGGCGGCGGTCAATCCGGGGAGCTGTTTTTT.

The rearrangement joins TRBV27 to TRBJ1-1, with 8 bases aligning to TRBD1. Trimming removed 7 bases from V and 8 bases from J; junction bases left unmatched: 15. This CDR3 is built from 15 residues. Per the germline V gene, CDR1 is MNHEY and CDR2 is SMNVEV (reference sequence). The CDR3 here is CASKQGGGGLGEAFF. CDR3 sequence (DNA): TGTGCCAGCAAACAGGGGGGCGGGGGTTTAGGGGAAGCTTTCTTT.

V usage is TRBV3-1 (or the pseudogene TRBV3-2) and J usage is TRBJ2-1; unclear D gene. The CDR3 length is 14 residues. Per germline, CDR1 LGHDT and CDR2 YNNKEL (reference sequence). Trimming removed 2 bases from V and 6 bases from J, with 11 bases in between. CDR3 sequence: CASSQRSRVNEQFF. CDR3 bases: TGTGCCAGCAGCCAACGATCCCGGGTCAATGAGCAGTTCTTC.

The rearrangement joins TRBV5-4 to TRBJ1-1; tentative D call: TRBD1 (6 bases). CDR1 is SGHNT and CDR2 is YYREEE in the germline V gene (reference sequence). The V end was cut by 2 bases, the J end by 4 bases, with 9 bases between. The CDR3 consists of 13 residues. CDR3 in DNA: TGTGCCAGCAGCTTATCAGGGGTCACTGAAGCTTTCTTT. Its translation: CASSLSGVTEAFF.

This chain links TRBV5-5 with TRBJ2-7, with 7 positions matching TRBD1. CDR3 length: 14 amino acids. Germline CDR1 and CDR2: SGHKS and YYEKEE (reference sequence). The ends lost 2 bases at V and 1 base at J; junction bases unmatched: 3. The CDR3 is CASSLGQDSYEQYF. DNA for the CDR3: TGTGCCAGCAGCTTAGGACAGGATTCCTACGAGCAGTACTTC.

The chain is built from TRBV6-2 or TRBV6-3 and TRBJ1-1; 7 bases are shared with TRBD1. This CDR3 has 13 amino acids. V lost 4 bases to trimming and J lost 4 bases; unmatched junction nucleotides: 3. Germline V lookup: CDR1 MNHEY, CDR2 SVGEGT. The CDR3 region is CASSWYRGTEAFF. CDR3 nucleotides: TGTGCCAGCAGTTGGTACAGGGGCACTGAAGCTTTCTTT.